Below are 22 T cell receptor beta chains sequenced from a single sample in a study of blood T cell repertoires in COVID-19. Assay: immunoSEQ multiplex PCR; the TCRdb copy retains only in-frame clones and omits some. The sample has around 63,000 clones, 80% to 85% seen once. Sequenced material: peripheral blood. The receptor source for this set is a woman of 80 years or more with active or convalescent COVID-19.

J is TRBJ2-6 and V is TRBV18; 8 bases match TRBD2. Germline values: CDR1 KGHSH, CDR2 LQKENI. The CDR3 spans 17 residues. The V gene end was trimmed by 6 bases and the J gene end by 0 bases; junction bases not matched to a gene: 7. The CDR3 coding sequence is TGTGCCAGCTCCCGCGGGGGGCCTTACTCTGGGGCCAACGTCCTGACTTTC. It encodes CASSRGGPYSGANVLTF. Using reference TRBV18 and TRBJ2-6 for the parts outside the CDR3, the full variable domain is NAGVMQNPRHLVRRRGQEARLRCSPMKGHSHVYWYRQLPEEGLKFMVYLQKENIIDESGMPKERFSAEFPKEGPSILRIQQVVRGDSAAYFCASSRGGPYSGANVLTFGAGSRLTVL.

The V gene is TRBV10-3, the J gene TRBJ1-2; 12 nucleotides align to TRBD1. The CDR3 totals 17 residues. Germline lookup yields CDR1 ENHRY and CDR2 SYGVKD. Trimming cost V 8 bases and J 0 bases; bases outside gene matches: 10. The CDR3 nucleotides read TGTGCCATCGCCGGGACAGGGGGCCGTAATACTAACTATGGCTACACCTTC. It encodes CAIAGTGGRNTNYGYTF.

This sequence joins TRBV7-9 and TRBJ2-2; 10 bases are shared with TRBD2. The V and J ends lost 1 base and 4 bases, in that order; junction bases with no gene match: 0. The germline V gene has CDR1 SEHNR and CDR2 FQNEAQ (reference sequence). CDR3 size: 15 residues. In DNA, the CDR3 is TGTGCCAGCAGCTTAGGACTAGCGGGCACCGGGGAGCTGTTTTTT. As protein: CASSLGLAGTGELFF.

In DNA, the CDR3 is TGTGCCATCAGCCAGACAGGAATGGGATACACTGAAGCTTTCTTT. Protein sequence: CAISQTGMGYTEAFF. The chain joins TRBV10-3 to TRBJ1-1; D may be TRBD1 (6 bases). This CDR3 spans 15 amino acids. Germline V gene lookup returns CDR1 ENHRY and CDR2 SYGVKD. Trimming cost V 6 bases and J 3 bases, with 17 bases left between them.

This CDR3 is CASSYRQGVTEAFF. As DNA, the CDR3 is TGTGCCAGCAGTTACCGGCAGGGTGTCACTGAAGCTTTCTTT. This sequence joins TRBV6-5 and TRBJ1-1; D perhaps matches TRBD1 (5 bases). Germline V gene sequence: CDR1 MNHEY, CDR2 SVGAGI. The CDR3 consists of 14 residues. The germline V and J ends were trimmed by 2 bases and 4 bases, with 11 bases remaining between them.

V is TRBV28 and J is TRBJ1-1; D ambiguous. CDR1 MDHEN and CDR2 SYDVKM come from the germline V gene. Trimming left V 3 bases short and J 1 base short, with 6 bases between. The CDR3 covers 13 residues. The CDR3: CASSFSGNTEAFF. For the CDR3, the DNA is TGTGCCAGCAGTTTTTCAGGGAACACTGAAGCTTTCTTT.

V usage is TRBV27 and J usage is TRBJ2-7; 7 nucleotides agree with TRBD1. The germline CDR1 and CDR2 sequences are MNHEY and SMNVEV (reference sequence). This CDR3 has 12 amino acids. Trimming cost V 7 bases and J 3 bases; bases outside gene matches: 3. CDR3 bases: TGTGCCAGCACCGGACAGGACTACGAGCAGTACTTC. This encodes CASTGQDYEQYF.

The V call is TRBV7-2, the J call TRBJ1-5, with D possibly matching TRBD1 (6 bases). V lost 2 bases, J lost 6 bases, and 14 bases lay in between. The germline CDR1 and CDR2 sequences are SGHTA and FQGNSA. The CDR3 consists of 15 residues. The CDR3 sequence: CASSLTQGNSQPQHF. DNA for the CDR3: TGTGCCAGCAGCTTAACCCAGGGGAATTCTCAGCCCCAGCATTTT.

The V and J genes are TRBV5-1 and TRBJ1-1, with TRBD1 identical over 11 bases. This CDR3 region has 15 residues. In germline, CDR1 is SGHRS, CDR2 YFSETQ. Trimming cost V 4 bases and J 5 bases; bases outside gene matches: 7. DNA of the CDR3: TGCGCCAGCAGCCCCGGGACAGGGGGACCGACTGAAGCTTTCTTT. It yields the protein CASSPGTGGPTEAFF.

The chain employs TRBV2 and TRBJ1-2, with 8 bases aligning to TRBD1. CDR1 and CDR2 from the germline V gene are SNHLY and FYNNEI. CDR3 length equals 13 residues. Germline trimming cut 7 bases from V and 5 bases from J; bases unmatched to any gene: 6. This CDR3 reads CASMGQENYGYTF. The CDR3, as DNA: TGTGCCAGCATGGGACAGGAGAATTATGGCTACACCTTC. The variable domain in full, with the rest retrieved from reference TRBV2 and TRBJ1-2, is EPEVTQTPSHQVTQMGQEVILRCVPISNHLYFYWYRQILGQKVEFLVSFYNNEISEKSEIFDDQFSVERPDGSNFTLKIRSTKLEDSAMYFCASMGQENYGYTFGSGTRLTVV.

This clone has a single count. In DNA, the CDR3 is TGTGCCAGCTCACCGGCCTTACGAGCAGGCCCTAGCGGGGTTCATGAAAAACTGTTTTTT. This encodes CASSPALRAGPSGVHEKLFF. The chain is built from TRBV18 and TRBJ1-4; D uncertain. The CDR3 contains 20 residues. The germline V and J ends were trimmed by 3 bases and 6 bases, with 29 bases remaining between them. Germline CDR1 is KGHSH and CDR2 is LQKENI.

This clone came up a few times. The chain recombines TRBV5-5 with TRBJ1-1, with 8 bases fitting TRBD1. CDR1 is SGHKS and CDR2 is YYEKEE in the germline V gene (reference sequence). This CDR3 is 17 amino acids long. The trim removed 2 bases at V and 1 base at J, leaving 10 bases unmatched. The CDR3 region is CASSLLITGGTNTEAFF. For the CDR3, the DNA is TGTGCCAGCAGCTTATTAATCACAGGGGGTACGAACACTGAAGCTTTCTTT.

The chain carries TRBV5-6 and TRBJ1-2; no clear D gene. The CDR3 is 11 residues long. V was clipped by 0 bases and J by 6 bases, with 3 bases between them. In germline, CDR1 is SGHDT, CDR2 YYEEEE. The CDR3 DNA sequence: TGTGCCAGCAGCTTGGGGCATGGCTACACCTTC. Translated, it gives CASSLGHGYTF.

This chain uses TRBV11-2 with TRBJ1-2; 11 bases map to TRBD1. V shed 2 bases and J 5 bases; nucleotides not matched to a gene: 4. Germline values: CDR1 SGHAT, CDR2 FQNNGV. This CDR3 has 15 amino acids. The CDR3 DNA is TGTGCCAGCAGCTTATCCGGACAGGGGGCTTATGGCTACACCTTC. It encodes CASSLSGQGAYGYTF.

The CDR3 region has the DNA TGTGCCAGCCGAGCATACTCTTTCAATGAGCAGTTCTTC. This translates into CASRAYSFNEQFF. This chain uses TRBV6-5 with TRBJ2-1; no firm D call. Germline CDR1 reads MNHEY; CDR2 reads SVGAGI. The CDR3 consists of 13 residues. Deletions cut 8 bases from V and 6 bases from J, with 14 bases between.

The genes are TRBV3-1 (or the pseudogene TRBV3-2) and TRBJ2-5; D remains ambiguous. The CDR3 length is 13 residues. V was pared by 2 bases and J by 3 bases, with 7 bases between. Germline V CDR1 and CDR2: LGHDT, YNNKEL (reference sequence). The CDR3 DNA follows: TGTGCCAGCAGCCAAACGTTAGAAGAGACCCAGTACTTC. Encoded protein: CASSQTLEETQYF.

This chain links TRBV6-5 with TRBJ2-2, with TRBD1 matching over 7 bases. Germline V gene data show CDR1 as MNHEY and CDR2 as SVGAGI. V shed 6 bases and J 0 bases; nucleotides not matched to a gene: 1. This CDR3 contains 14 residues. DNA of the CDR3: TGTGCCAGCAGCCAGGGGGCGAACACCGGGGAGCTGTTTTTT. Its translation is CASSQGANTGELFF.

The gene calls are TRBV7-2 and TRBJ2-3; TRBD2 aligns across 11 bases. There are 16 residues in the CDR3. J gave up 2 bases and V 5 bases, and 6 bases lay outside the gene matches. Germline V CDR1 and CDR2: SGHTA, FQGNSA. The CDR3 region has the DNA TGTGCCAGCAGCGCGACTAGCGGGGTGGCCACAGATACGCAGTATTTT. Translation gives CASSATSGVATDTQYF.

This clone was counted a few times. The chain uses TRBV11-2 and TRBJ2-3; D gene uncertain. The ends were cut back, 1 base at V and 6 bases at J, with 8 bases in the middle. Germline CDR1 is SGHAT and CDR2 is FQNNGV. There are 13 residues in the CDR3. CDR3 nucleotides: TGTGCCAGCAGCTTAGTGTCCGTGGATACGCAGTATTTT. Amino acid sequence: CASSLVSVDTQYF.

The chain recombines TRBV7-9 with TRBJ1-3; tentative D call: TRBD1 (6 bases). V was trimmed by 5 bases and J by 4 bases, leaving 9 bases between them. Per the germline V gene, CDR1 is SEHNR and CDR2 is FQNEAQ (reference sequence). The CDR3 has 13 residues. The CDR3 DNA reads TGTGCCAGCAGCCCTGGACAGGGAAACACCATATATTTT. Amino acid sequence: CASSPGQGNTIYF. The full variable domain, its missing parts supplied by reference TRBV7-9 and TRBJ1-3, is DTGVSQNPRHKITKRGQNVTFRCDPISEHNRLYWYRQTLGQGPEFLTYFQNEAQLEKSRLLSDRFSAERPKGSFSTLEIQRTEQGDSAMYLCASSPGQGNTIYFGEGSWLTVV.

This chain uses TRBV28 with TRBJ1-1; a possible D gene is TRBD1 (6 bases). The V end was cut by 6 bases, the J end by 7 bases, with 18 bases between. The CDR3 covers 14 residues. CDR1 is MDHEN, CDR2 SYDVKM, per germline. The CDR3 nucleotides read TGTGCCAGCAGAAAAGCGGGACAACTTAATGAAGCTTTCTTT. Its protein is CASRKAGQLNEAFF. The whole variable domain, filled in from reference TRBV28 and TRBJ1-1, reads DVKVTQSSRYLVKRTGEKVFLECVQDMDHENMFWYRQDPGLGLRLIYFSYDVKMKEKGDIPEGYSVSREKKERFSLILESASTNQTSMYLCASRKAGQLNEAFFGQGTRLTVV.

The chain combines TRBV5-4 with TRBJ2-7; TRBD1 aligns across 9 bases. Germline V CDR1 and CDR2: SGHNT, YYREEE (reference sequence). CDR3 size: 15 residues. V lost 4 bases to trimming and J lost 3 bases; unmatched junction nucleotides: 8. CDR3 nucleotides: TGTGCCAGCAGCCATTACGGACAGGGGATCTACGAGCAGTACTTC. Its protein product is CASSHYGQGIYEQYF.